This T cell receptor beta chain was identified in a study of shared clonotypes between healthy human individuals. Germline loops: CDR1 MNHEY, CDR2 SVGAGI. The CDR3 loop spans 15 amino acids. V gave up 2 bases and J gave up 0 bases, with 10 bases separating them. Method: immunoSEQ multiplex PCR; TCRdb's copy keeps in-frame clones and lacks some. This table has about 2.4 million clones, approximately 94% appearing once. On this clone itself: Other DNA sequences within the sample encode an identical CDR3.

The source of this sequence is a man between 18 and 29 years old in good health. The chain is built from TRBV6-5 and TRBJ1-2; D ambiguous. The sample consisted of naive CD4+ T cells sorted from blood. Noted subset: CD45RA+ positively selected. CDR3 sequence reads: CASSYRQDANYGYTF. CDR3 coding DNA: TGTGCCAGCAGTTACAGGCAGGACGCTAACTATGGCTACACCTTC.